The following is a TCR beta chain sequence with its context. Participants came from about 23 US areas, aged about 18 to 100 years. Per the germline V gene, CDR1 is SGHDT and CDR2 is YYEEEE. The germline V and J ends were trimmed by 0 bases and 5 bases, with 6 bases remaining between them. There are 13 residues in the CDR3. These data belong to a study of blood T cell repertoires in COVID-19. About the research overall: The recovered donors of Cohort 3 showed two negative PCRs, clearance, or symptom resolution. Sources were T cells, B-cell-depleted T cells, or PBMCs; the material itself was cDNA or gDNA.

Original analysis: Amplified reference gene primers provided the basis for estimating nucleated cell counts. This table comes from immunoSEQ multiplex PCR, and its TCRdb copy is limited to in-frame clones, with some not included. Clonal size and the V and J genes are those of that table, whereas D and trimming came from the DNA. This table has about 200,000 clones, around 83% appearing once. The chain is built from TRBV5-6 and TRBJ1-5, with D unclear. This TCR was sampled from a middle-aged woman in a cohort exposed to, infected with or recovered from COVID-19 (not recorded which). Sequencing used PBMCs or T cells enriched from blood (not recorded which). The CDR3 sequence: CASSLGRDQPQHF. The CDR3 nucleotides read TGTGCCAGCAGCTTGGGTCGAGATCAGCCCCAGCATTTT.